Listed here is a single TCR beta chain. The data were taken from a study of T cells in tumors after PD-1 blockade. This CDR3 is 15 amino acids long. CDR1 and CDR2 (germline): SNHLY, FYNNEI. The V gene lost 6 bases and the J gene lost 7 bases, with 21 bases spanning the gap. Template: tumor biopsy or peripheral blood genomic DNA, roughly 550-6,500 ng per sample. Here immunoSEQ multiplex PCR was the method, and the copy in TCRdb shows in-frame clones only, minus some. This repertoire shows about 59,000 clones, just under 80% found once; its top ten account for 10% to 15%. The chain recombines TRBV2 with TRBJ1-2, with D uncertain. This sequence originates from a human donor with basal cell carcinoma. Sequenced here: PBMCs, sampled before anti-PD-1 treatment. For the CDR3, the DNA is TGTGCCAGCAGGGATACAGTTTCATATGCTGGTGGCTACACCTTC. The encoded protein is CASRDTVSYAGGYTF.